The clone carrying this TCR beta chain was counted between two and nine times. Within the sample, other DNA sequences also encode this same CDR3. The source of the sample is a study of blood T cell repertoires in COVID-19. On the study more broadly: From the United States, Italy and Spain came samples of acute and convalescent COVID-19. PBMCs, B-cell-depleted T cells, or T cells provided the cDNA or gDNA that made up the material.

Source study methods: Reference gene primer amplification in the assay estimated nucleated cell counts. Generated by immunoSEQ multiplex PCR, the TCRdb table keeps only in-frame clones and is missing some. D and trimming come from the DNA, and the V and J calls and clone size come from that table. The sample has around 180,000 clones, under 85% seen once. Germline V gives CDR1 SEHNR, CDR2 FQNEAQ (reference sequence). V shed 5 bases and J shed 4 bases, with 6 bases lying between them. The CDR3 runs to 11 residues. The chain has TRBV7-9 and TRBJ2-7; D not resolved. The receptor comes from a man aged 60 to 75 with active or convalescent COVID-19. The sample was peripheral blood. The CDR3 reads CASSLTYEQYF. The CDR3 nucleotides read TGTGCCAGCAGCCTAACGTACGAGCAGTACTTC.